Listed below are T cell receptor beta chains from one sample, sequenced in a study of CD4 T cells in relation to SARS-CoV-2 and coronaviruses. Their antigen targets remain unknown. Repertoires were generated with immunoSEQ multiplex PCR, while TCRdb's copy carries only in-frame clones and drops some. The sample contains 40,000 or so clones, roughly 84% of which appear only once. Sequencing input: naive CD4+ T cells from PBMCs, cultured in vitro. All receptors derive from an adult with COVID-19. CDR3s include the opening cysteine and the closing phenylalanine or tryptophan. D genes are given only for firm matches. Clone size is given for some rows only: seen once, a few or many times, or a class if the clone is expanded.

cdr3_aa: CSVVDRTSGSYEQYF
cdr3_nt: TGCAGCGTGGTCGACAGGACTAGCGGATCCTACGAGCAGTACTTC
d_call: TRBD2
j_call: TRBJ2-7
clone_size: NA
v_call: TRBV29-1

cdr3_aa: CASSQPRRGANTGELFF
cdr3_nt: TGCGCCAGCAGCCAGCCTCGGCGGGGGGCGAACACCGGGGAGCTGTTTTTT
d_call: TRBD2
j_call: TRBJ2-2
clone_size: NA
v_call: TRBV4-3

cdr3_aa: CASRSLFQGQPQHF
cdr3_nt: TGTGCCAGCAGGAGCCTCTTCCAGGGTCAGCCCCAGCATTTT
d_call: NA
j_call: TRBJ1-5
clone_size: NA
v_call: TRBV27

cdr3_aa: CASSLGQTDTQYF
cdr3_nt: TGTGCCAGCAGCTTAGGACAGACAGATACGCAGTATTTT
d_call: NA
j_call: TRBJ2-3
clone_size: once
v_call: TRBV5-6

cdr3_aa: CASSPGDRPDWGPF
cdr3_nt: TGTGCCAGCTCACCAGGGGACAGGCCCGATTGGGGGCCTTTC
d_call: TRBD1
j_call: TRBJ1-2
clone_size: NA
v_call: TRBV18

cdr3_aa: CASSKGALGRGNQPQHF
cdr3_nt: TGTGCCAGCAGCAAAGGCGCCTTAGGACGGGGTAATCAGCCCCAGCATTTT
d_call: NA
j_call: TRBJ1-5
clone_size: NA
v_call: TRBV21-1

cdr3_aa: CATSGLGTYQETQYF
cdr3_nt: TGTGCCACCAGCGGCCTCGGGACCTACCAAGAGACCCAGTACTTC
d_call: NA
j_call: TRBJ2-5
clone_size: NA
v_call: TRBV15

cdr3_aa: CASSFRDTTFGYTF
cdr3_nt: TGTGCCAGCAGTTTTCGGGACACCACTTTTGGCTACACCTTC
d_call: NA
j_call: TRBJ1-2
clone_size: NA
v_call: TRBV28

cdr3_aa: CASSLVGTGPSTDTQYF
cdr3_nt: TGTGCCAGCAGCTTAGTGGGGACAGGGCCGAGCACAGATACGCAGTATTTT
d_call: TRBD1
j_call: TRBJ2-3
clone_size: NA
v_call: TRBV7-2

cdr3_aa: CASSLGPTDDVNYGYTF
cdr3_nt: TGCGCCAGCAGCTTGGGCCCCACCGACGACGTTAACTATGGCTACACCTTC
d_call: NA
j_call: TRBJ1-2
clone_size: NA
v_call: TRBV5-1

cdr3_aa: CASSLGRKPQPQHF
cdr3_nt: TGCGCCAGCAGCTTGGGACGGAAACCCCAGCCCCAGCATTTT
d_call: NA
j_call: TRBJ1-5
clone_size: NA
v_call: TRBV5-1

cdr3_aa: CASSARDYSFNEQFF
cdr3_nt: TGTGCCAGCAGCGCCCGGGACTACTCTTTCAATGAGCAGTTCTTC
d_call: TRBD2
j_call: TRBJ2-1
clone_size: NA
v_call: TRBV7-8

cdr3_aa: CASSQRVLQWQPQHF
cdr3_nt: TGCGCCAGCAGCCAACGAGTGCTACAGTGGCAGCCCCAGCATTTT
d_call: NA
j_call: TRBJ1-5
clone_size: few
v_call: TRBV4-1

cdr3_aa: CAIRGSLGTGGIGDTGELFF
cdr3_nt: TGTGCCATCAGGGGATCCCTGGGGACAGGGGGCATTGGGGACACCGGGGAGCTGTTTTTT
d_call: TRBD1
j_call: TRBJ2-2
clone_size: few
v_call: TRBV10-3

cdr3_aa: CASGFLQGARSGELFF
cdr3_nt: TGTGCTAGTGGTTTTCTGCAGGGGGCGCGGAGCGGGGAGCTGTTTTTT
d_call: TRBD1
j_call: TRBJ2-2
clone_size: NA
v_call: TRBV12-5

cdr3_aa: CASNPDRVVGSPEQYF
cdr3_nt: TGTGCCAGCAATCCGGACAGGGTGGTTGGGAGTCCCGAGCAGTACTTC
d_call: TRBD1
j_call: TRBJ2-7
clone_size: NA
v_call: TRBV2

cdr3_aa: CASSQDRTDANTEAFF
cdr3_nt: TGTGCCAGCAGCCAGGACAGGACAGACGCGAACACTGAAGCTTTCTTT
d_call: TRBD1
j_call: TRBJ1-1
clone_size: few
v_call: TRBV4-2

cdr3_aa: CASSEGIQATYEQYF
cdr3_nt: TGTGCCAGCAGCGAAGGCATACAGGCGACCTACGAGCAGTACTTC
d_call: NA
j_call: TRBJ2-7
clone_size: NA
v_call: TRBV2

cdr3_aa: CAWKPGLSSYEQYF
cdr3_nt: TGTGCCTGGAAGCCGGGACTCAGCTCCTACGAGCAGTACTTC
d_call: NA
j_call: TRBJ2-7
clone_size: NA
v_call: TRBV30

cdr3_aa: CASRGLPSGNTIYF
cdr3_nt: TGTGCCAGCAGGGGGCTCCCTTCTGGAAACACCATATATTTT
d_call: NA
j_call: TRBJ1-3
clone_size: NA
v_call: TRBV6-5

cdr3_aa: CASSPVVGGRTPGELFF
cdr3_nt: TGTGCCAGCAGCCCAGTGGTTGGTGGGAGGACCCCCGGGGAGCTGTTTTTT
d_call: NA
j_call: TRBJ2-2
clone_size: NA
v_call: TRBV13

cdr3_aa: CASSGPGADTQYF
cdr3_nt: TGTGCCAGCTCGGGCCCGGGCGCGGATACGCAGTATTTT
d_call: NA
j_call: TRBJ2-3
clone_size: NA
v_call: TRBV7-9

cdr3_aa: CASSLDEYREADTQYF
cdr3_nt: TGTGCCAGCAGCTTAGATGAGTATAGGGAGGCAGATACGCAGTATTTT
d_call: NA
j_call: TRBJ2-3
clone_size: NA
v_call: TRBV7-9

cdr3_aa: CASSLSGSVHNEQFF
cdr3_nt: TGTGCCAGTAGTCTTAGCGGGAGTGTACACAATGAGCAGTTCTTC
d_call: TRBD2
j_call: TRBJ2-1
clone_size: NA
v_call: TRBV19

cdr3_aa: CASSGLAGGNEQFF
cdr3_nt: TGTGCCAGCAGTGGACTAGCGGGAGGGAATGAGCAGTTCTTC
d_call: TRBD2
j_call: TRBJ2-1
clone_size: NA
v_call: TRBV6-4

cdr3_aa: CASHEGASPNTGELFF
cdr3_nt: TGTGCCAGTCACGAAGGGGCTAGCCCCAACACCGGGGAGCTGTTTTTT
d_call: NA
j_call: TRBJ2-2
clone_size: NA
v_call: TRBV28

cdr3_aa: CASSTFTSSTDTQYF
cdr3_nt: TGTGCCAGTAGTACATTCACCTCTAGCACAGATACGCAGTATTTT
d_call: NA
j_call: TRBJ2-3
clone_size: NA
v_call: TRBV19

cdr3_aa: CASRFARTASTYEQYF
cdr3_nt: TGTGCCAGCAGATTCGCCCGGACTGCTTCGACCTACGAGCAGTACTTC
d_call: NA
j_call: TRBJ2-7
clone_size: NA
v_call: TRBV2

cdr3_aa: CASSIAGGASYEQYF
cdr3_nt: TGTGCCAGCAGCATAGCGGGAGGGGCCTCCTACGAGCAGTACTTC
d_call: TRBD2
j_call: TRBJ2-7
clone_size: NA
v_call: TRBV7-3

cdr3_aa: CASSEGQVIHNEQFF
cdr3_nt: TGTGCCAGCAGTGAAGGACAGGTTATACACAATGAGCAGTTCTTC
d_call: NA
j_call: TRBJ2-1
clone_size: once
v_call: TRBV2

cdr3_aa: CASSVMPSNTGELFF
cdr3_nt: TGTGCCAGCAGTGTGATGCCCTCGAACACCGGGGAGCTGTTTTTT
d_call: NA
j_call: TRBJ2-2
clone_size: NA
v_call: TRBV28

cdr3_aa: CASSFWGTSYNEQFF
cdr3_nt: TGTGCCAGCAGTTTTTGGGGAACCTCCTACAATGAGCAGTTCTTC
d_call: NA
j_call: TRBJ2-1
clone_size: NA
v_call: TRBV28

cdr3_aa: CASSYRKGGNTGELFF
cdr3_nt: TGTGCCAGCAGTTACCGAAAGGGGGGGAATACCGGGGAGCTGTTTTTT
d_call: NA
j_call: TRBJ2-2
clone_size: NA
v_call: TRBV6-5

cdr3_aa: CASRSTGTAYREQYF
cdr3_nt: TGTGCCAGCAGATCTACCGGGACAGCCTACCGGGAGCAGTACTTC
d_call: TRBD1
j_call: TRBJ2-7
clone_size: once
v_call: TRBV5-5

cdr3_aa: CAWSVRFIVFF
cdr3_nt: TGTGCCTGGAGTGTACGATTTATTGTTTTCTTC
d_call: NA
j_call: TRBJ2-1
clone_size: NA
v_call: TRBV30

cdr3_aa: CASSRSGWDTQYF
cdr3_nt: TGTGCCAGCAGCCGAAGCGGTTGGGATACGCAGTATTTT
d_call: NA
j_call: TRBJ2-3
clone_size: NA
v_call: TRBV3-1/TRBV3-2

cdr3_aa: CAWNRQRLETQYF
cdr3_nt: TGTGCCTGGAACCGTCAGCGATTAGAGACCCAGTACTTC
d_call: NA
j_call: TRBJ2-5
clone_size: NA
v_call: TRBV30